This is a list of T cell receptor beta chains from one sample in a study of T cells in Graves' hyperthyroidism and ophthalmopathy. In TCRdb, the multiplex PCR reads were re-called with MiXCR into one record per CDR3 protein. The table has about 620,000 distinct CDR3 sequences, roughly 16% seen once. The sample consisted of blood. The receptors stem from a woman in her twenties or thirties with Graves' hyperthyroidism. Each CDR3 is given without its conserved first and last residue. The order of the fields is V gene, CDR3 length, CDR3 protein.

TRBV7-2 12 ASIQGTNTGELF
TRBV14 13 ASSQLTGQNTEAF
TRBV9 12 ASSPGGDTGELF
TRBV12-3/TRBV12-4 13 ASTGETGGTDTQY
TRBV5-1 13 ASSTGTSEYNEQF
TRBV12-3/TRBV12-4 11 ASRKTGEQPQH
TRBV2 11 AGRTSGTDTQY
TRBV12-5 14 ASGLVLGREGHTQY
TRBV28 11 ASSLPQSYEQY
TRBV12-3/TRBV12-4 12 ASSLGPSLTEAF
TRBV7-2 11 ATMGRDSYEQY
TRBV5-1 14 ASSPRGPLRGEKLF
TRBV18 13 ASSPIRDRGEGYT
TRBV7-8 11 ASSWGQSYEQY
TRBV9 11 ASSVLWDSPLH
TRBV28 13 ASSLGQGAGTEAF
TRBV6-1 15 ASMRSLRDQGYYEQY
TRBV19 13 ASSTQNSGAGELF
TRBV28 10 ASSSSVNLAF
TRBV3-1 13 ASSQDAGYIYGYT
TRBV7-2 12 ASSLRGGGPGQY
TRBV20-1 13 SARGLGQVNTEAF
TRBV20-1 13 SARDFFEDSQGYT
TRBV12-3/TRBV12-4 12 ASSSTGGNEKLF
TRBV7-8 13 ASSPKLATNEKLF
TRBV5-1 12 ASSLSAGNPEQF
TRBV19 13 ASRFTQGGQETQY
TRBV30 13 AWSVHSGSTDTQY
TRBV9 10 ASSVGGKGYT
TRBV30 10 ACTGANYGYT
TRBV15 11 ATSRAPYSEQF
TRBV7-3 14 ASSLIQGTGANVLT
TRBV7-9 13 AGISKREVTDTQY
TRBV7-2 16 ASSLGYLGGRHTGELF
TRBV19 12 ASNKGSGNQPQH
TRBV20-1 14 SARGTSGTYYNEQF
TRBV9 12 ASSTRGGYNEQF
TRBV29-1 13 SVVVVGPSYNEQF
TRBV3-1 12 ASSQWDANSPLH
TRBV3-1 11 ASSQDFTGAAF
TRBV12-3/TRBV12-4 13 ASSLDSRRYNEQF
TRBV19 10 ASGRAPGELF
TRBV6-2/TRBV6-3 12 ASRPATGAYGYT
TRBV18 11 ASSSLTEETQY
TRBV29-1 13 SVAGLAVSSYEQY
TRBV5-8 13 ASSLVGSAGNTIY
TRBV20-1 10 SAFQANYGYT
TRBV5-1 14 ASSLGGRSSYNEQY
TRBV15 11 ATSRPDNSPLH
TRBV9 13 ASSVGAGGLNEQF
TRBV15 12 ATSSSTGGHGYT
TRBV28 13 ASSSRAAGNQPQH
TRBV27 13 AGSFGTSGQEEQY
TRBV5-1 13 ASSLEGSWTDTQY
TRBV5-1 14 ASGPGTSGRGETQY
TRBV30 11 ACKGGFVYGYT
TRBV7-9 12 ASSLSASTDTQY